The clone carrying this TCR beta chain was recorded once. The data stem from a study of blood T cell repertoires in COVID-19. Study in general: PBMCs, B-cell-depleted T cells, or T cells were the source of the cDNA or gDNA that made up the material.

Some clones are missing from TCRdb's copy, which holds only in-frame ones; the method was immunoSEQ multiplex PCR. Of around 250,000 clones detected, approximately 90% appear once; the ten largest clones hold around 1.3%. The sequence was collected from a human donor in a cohort exposed to, infected with or recovered from COVID-19 (not recorded which). The donor label of this sample is uncertain. Sequencing was performed on PBMCs or T cells enriched from blood (not recorded which).

CDR3 protein: CAWSMAGTAYQPQHF. The DNA of the CDR3 is TGTGCCTGGAGTATGGCCGGGACAGCATATCAGCCCCAGCATTTT. The chain has TRBV30 and TRBJ1-5; 7 nucleotides agree with TRBD1. The CDR3 has 15 residues. The J segment lost 5 bases and the V segment lost 2 bases, leaving 9 bases of the junction unmatched. Germline CDR1 reads GTSNPN; CDR2 reads SVGIG (reference sequence).